The 12 T cell receptor beta chains below were found in one sample sequenced in a study of spatial heterogeneity in lung cancer. Time point of the sample: sample taken at primary tumor resection. The input material, whole RNA from tumor, nontumor lung or frozen PBMC, was sequenced unsorted. MiXCR, applied by TCRdb to the 5' RACE reads, yields one record per CDR3 protein. The table has about 92,000 distinct CDR3 sequences, approximately 12% seen once. The source material was PBMCs, sampled at surgery. These TCRs come from a male donor with early-stage non-small cell lung cancer.

This chain connects TRBV4-1 to TRBJ2-5, with 8 bases identical to TRBD2. There are 16 residues in the CDR3. Trimming cost V 1 base and J 4 bases; bases outside gene matches: 8. Germline assignment: CDR1 MGHRA and CDR2 YSYEKL. The CDR3: CASSQGGTGGPETQYF. CDR3 coding DNA: TGCGCCAGCAGCCAAGGGGGAACGGGAGGGCCAGAGACCCAGTACTTC.

V is TRBV4-3 and J is TRBJ2-3, with D maybe TRBD1 (5 bases). V dropped 1 base and J dropped 0 bases, with 11 bases sitting between them. CDR3 length: 16 residues. Germline V gene data show CDR1 as LGHNA and CDR2 as YSLEER. The CDR3 protein is CASSQGSGKSTDTQYF. The CDR3 DNA is TGCGCCAGCAGCCAAGGATCAGGGAAAAGCACAGATACGCAGTATTTT.

The chain links TRBV6-2 or TRBV6-3 to TRBJ1-1; D not resolved. Looked up from germline, CDR1 is MNHEY and CDR2 is SVGEGT. The germline V and J ends were trimmed by 0 bases and 1 base, with 15 bases remaining between them. This CDR3 comprises 17 residues. In DNA form, the CDR3 reads TGTGCCAGCAGTTACTCGATCGATGTCAGCCCGAACACTGAAGCTTTCTTT. It translates to CASSYSIDVSPNTEAFF.

The chain couples TRBV5-6 to TRBJ2-6; TRBD1 matches 7 bases. This CDR3 spans 17 amino acids. The J segment lost 0 bases and the V segment lost 3 bases, leaving 6 bases of the junction unmatched. The germline V gene has CDR1 SGHDT and CDR2 YYEEEE. The DNA for the CDR3 is TGTGCCAGCAGCTGGGGACAGCCCTACTCTGGGGCCAACGTCCTGACTTTC. Its protein product is CASSWGQPYSGANVLTF.

The V gene is TRBV28, the J gene TRBJ2-7; TRBD2 matches 7 bases. Germline V lookup: CDR1 MDHEN, CDR2 SYDVKM. The ends lost 3 bases at V and 2 bases at J; junction bases unmatched: 7. The CDR3 runs to 15 residues. The CDR3 DNA follows: TGTGCCAGCAGTTTGCGGCTAGCGGACCCCTACGAGCAGTACTTC. It yields the protein CASSLRLADPYEQYF.

This clonotype has only a few counts. The V and J genes are TRBV6-5 and TRBJ1-1; TRBD1 is a possible D gene (6 bases). Germline V CDR1 and CDR2: MNHEY, SVGAGI. V gave up 0 bases and J gave up 6 bases, with 14 bases separating them. This CDR3 contains 15 residues. Here the CDR3 DNA reads TGTGCCAGCAGTTACTCAAGCACAGGGAGGGCTGAAGCTTTCTTT. This sequence encodes CASSYSSTGRAEAFF.

This clonotype came up a few times. V gene TRBV14 combines with J gene TRBJ2-5; D unresolved. CDR3 length: 14 amino acids. The ends were cut back, 4 bases at V and 1 base at J, with 10 bases in the middle. Germline loops: CDR1 SGHDN, CDR2 FVKESK. The CDR3 DNA reads as TGTGCCAGCAGCCGACCGGGCAGCCAAGAGACCCAGTACTTC. Translation gives CASSRPGSQETQYF. Drawing the rest from reference TRBV14 and TRBJ2-5, the complete variable domain is EAGVTQFPSHSVIEKGQTVTLRCDPISGHDNLYWYRRVMGKEIKFLLHFVKESKQDESGMPNNRFLAERTGGTYSTLKVQPAELEDSGVYFCASSRPGSQETQYFGPGTRLLVL.

This clonotype was counted between two and nine times. The chain joins TRBV10-3 to TRBJ2-3; no reliable D call. The CDR3 has 14 residues. Trimming removed 2 bases from V and 1 base from J, with 7 bases in between. Germline CDR1 and CDR2: ENHRY and SYGVKD. This CDR3 reads CAISEGRRTDTQYF. The CDR3 DNA follows: TGTGCCATCAGTGAGGGCAGACGCACAGATACGCAGTATTTT.

This clonotype was seen at least ten times. The J gene is TRBJ2-1, the V gene TRBV29-1; TRBD2 matches 9 bases. V dropped 6 bases and J dropped 15; count of bases not matched to a gene: 21. The CDR3 length is 15 residues. CDR1 and CDR2 from the germline V gene are SQVTM and ANQGSEA. The CDR3 sequence is CSVADRASGDGGLFF. The CDR3 region has the DNA TGCAGCGTCGCCGACCGGGCTAGCGGGGACGGGGGTTTGTTCTTC.

This clonotype was counted a few times. This rearrangement joins TRBV5-1 to TRBJ2-3; D is tentatively TRBD1 or TRBD2 (5 bases each). The V gene's germline CDR1 is SGHRS and CDR2 YFSETQ. The CDR3 runs 16 residues. Trimming stripped 2 bases from V and 2 bases from J, with 15 bases between. CDR3 amino acids: CASSFSGAQDTDTQYF. DNA for the CDR3: TGCGCCAGCAGCTTTTCCGGGGCGCAAGACACAGATACGCAGTATTTT.

This clonotype has more than one count but fewer than ten. This chain joins TRBV29-1 and TRBJ2-5; either TRBD1 or TRBD2 may supply D (6 bases each). CDR1 and CDR2 from the germline V gene are SQVTM and ANQGSEA. The ends were cut back, 0 bases at V and 1 base at J, with 9 bases in the middle. The CDR3 loop spans 14 amino acids. The CDR3 DNA sequence: TGCAGCGTTGAAGATTGGGGGGCCCAAGAGACCCAGTACTTC. It yields the protein CSVEDWGAQETQYF.

This clonotype was recorded a few times. The chain links TRBV28 to TRBJ1-2; D gene unclear. The V end lost 6 bases, the J end lost 4 bases, and 18 bases lay between the germline ends. Germline CDR1 is MDHEN and CDR2 is SYDVKM. The CDR3 contains 15 residues. The CDR3 DNA sequence: TGTGCCAGCAGCCCGAGGGAGCGCCCCGCCTATGGCTACACCTTC. Translated: CASSPRERPAYGYTF.